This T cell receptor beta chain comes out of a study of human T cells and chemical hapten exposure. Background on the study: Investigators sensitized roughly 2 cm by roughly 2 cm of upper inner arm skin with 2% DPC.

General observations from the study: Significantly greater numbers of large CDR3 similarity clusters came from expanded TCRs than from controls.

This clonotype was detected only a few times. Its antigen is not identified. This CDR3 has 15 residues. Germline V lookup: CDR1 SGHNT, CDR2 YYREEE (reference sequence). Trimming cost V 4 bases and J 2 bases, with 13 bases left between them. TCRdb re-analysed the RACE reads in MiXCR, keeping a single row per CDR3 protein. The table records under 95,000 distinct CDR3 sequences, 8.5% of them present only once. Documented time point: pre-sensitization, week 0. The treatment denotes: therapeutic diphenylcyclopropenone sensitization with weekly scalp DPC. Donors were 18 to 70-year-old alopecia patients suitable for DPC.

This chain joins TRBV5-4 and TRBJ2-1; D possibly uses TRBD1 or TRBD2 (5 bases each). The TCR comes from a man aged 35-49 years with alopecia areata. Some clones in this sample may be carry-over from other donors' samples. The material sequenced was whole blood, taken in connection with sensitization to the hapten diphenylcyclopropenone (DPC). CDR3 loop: CASSRTGLTYNEQFF. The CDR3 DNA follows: TGTGCCAGCAGCCGGACGGGGCTGACCTACAATGAGCAGTTCTTC.